Shown below are 20 T cell receptor beta chains from a single sample sequenced in a study of CD8 T cells in ankylosing spondylitis. Via MiXCR, TCRdb re-called the 5' RACE reads, giving one row per CDR3 protein. The data show about 39,000 distinct CDR3 sequences, with approximately 10% seen just once and around 16% held by the top ten. The material sequenced was blood, either unsorted or a sorted T cell fraction (not recorded which). These receptors were collected from a male donor with ankylosing spondylitis or in good health (not recorded which).

Many counts were recorded for this clonotype. This chain uses TRBV29-1 with TRBJ2-4; TRBD1 aligns across 7 bases. V lost 6 bases to trimming and J lost 1 base; unmatched junction nucleotides: 9. Germline CDR1 reads SQVTM; CDR2 reads ANQGSEA. CDR3 length: 15 amino acids. The CDR3 protein is CSVTDRVKAKNIQYF. In DNA, the CDR3 is TGCAGCGTGACCGACAGGGTAAAGGCCAAAAACATTCAGTACTTC.

This clonotype was seen a handful of times. The chain couples TRBV5-1 to TRBJ1-3; 7 bases are a match to TRBD1. CDR1 and CDR2 (germline): SGHRS, YFSETQ. The trim removed 0 bases at V and 3 bases at J, leaving 6 bases unmatched. The CDR3 is 16 amino acids. The CDR3 here is CASSLVPGTDGNTIYF. CDR3 in DNA: TGCGCCAGCAGCTTGGTTCCCGGGACAGATGGAAACACCATATATTTT.

The rearrangement uses TRBV14 and TRBJ2-5; no definite D call. CDR1 and CDR2 from the germline V gene are SGHDN and FVKESK. This CDR3 region has 15 residues. Trimming took 5 bases from V and 4 from J, leaving 17 bases between them. Here the CDR3 DNA reads TGTGCCAGCAGCTCACGGATATCAGGTTTAGAGACCCAGTACTTC. It yields the protein CASSSRISGLETQYF.

This clonotype occurred many times. The CDR3 reads CASSPGLAGGREQYF. The CDR3 DNA reads as TGTGCCAGCAGCCCCGGACTAGCGGGAGGTCGCGAGCAGTACTTC. This chain joins TRBV13 and TRBJ2-7, with TRBD2 identical over 14 bases. Unmatched junction bases numbered 6, after V lost 5 bases and J lost 6 bases. Germline V gene sequence: CDR1 PRHDT, CDR2 FYEKMQ (reference sequence). CDR3 length: 15 residues.

This clonotype was observed once. V is TRBV9 and J is TRBJ2-1; D perhaps matches TRBD2 (5 bases). V dropped 0 bases and J dropped 2 bases, with 9 bases sitting between them. Germline CDR1 and CDR2: SGDLS and YYNGEE. The CDR3 totals 15 residues. The DNA for the CDR3 is TGTGCCAGCAGCGTAGAGGGAGCCGCCTACAATGAGCAGTTCTTC. Amino acids: CASSVEGAAYNEQFF.

In its sample, this clonotype was seen many times. The V and J genes are TRBV5-1 and TRBJ2-3; D remains unclear. This CDR3 contains 11 residues. The germline V gene encodes CDR1 SGHRS and CDR2 YFSETQ. V lost 0 bases, J lost 6 bases, and 2 bases lay in between. This CDR3 reads CASSLGDTQYF. The CDR3 DNA is TGCGCCAGCAGCTTGGGGGATACGCAGTATTTT. Looking up the rest from reference TRBV5-1 and TRBJ2-3 gives the full variable domain: KAGVTQTPRYLIKTRGQQVTLSCSPISGHRSVSWYQQTPGQGLQFLFEYFSETQRNKGNFPGRFSGRQFSNSRSEMNVSTLELGDSALYLCASSLGDTQYFGPGTRLTVL.

This rearrangement joins TRBV20-1 to TRBJ1-5, with D uncertain. The V gene's germline CDR1 is DFQATT and CDR2 SNEGSKA (reference sequence). Trimming stripped 2 bases from V and 0 bases from J, with 11 bases between. The CDR3 runs to 15 residues. Written as DNA, the CDR3 is TGCAGTGCTAGACCCTCAGGAATTAGCAATCAGCCCCAGCATTTT. Encoded protein: CSARPSGISNQPQHF.

The table lists this clonotype with many counts. This chain connects TRBV6-1 to TRBJ1-1; 7 bases line up with TRBD1. J was trimmed by 5 bases and V by 7 bases; bases with no gene match: 10. This CDR3 is 14 amino acids long. CDR1 and CDR2 from the germline V gene are MNHNS and SASEGT. CDR3 in amino acids: CASTPTGPTTEAFF. In DNA form, the CDR3 reads TGTGCCAGCACACCGACAGGGCCGACGACTGAAGCTTTCTTT.

This clonotype was counted many times. This chain uses TRBV5-6 with TRBJ2-5; 8 bases line up with TRBD2. CDR3 length: 13 amino acids. With V trimmed by 2 bases and J by 7 bases, 4 bases remained unmatched. Germline V gene lookup returns CDR1 SGHDT and CDR2 YYEEEE. For the CDR3, the DNA is TGTGCCAGCAGCTTAGCGGGAGTGGGGACCCAGTACTTC. Translated, it gives CASSLAGVGTQYF.

This clonotype came up many times. The rearrangement uses TRBV6-1 and TRBJ1-4; D is unclear. Trimming took off 7 bases at V and 4 bases at J, with 13 bases between the two ends. The CDR3 spans 14 residues. The germline gives CDR1 MNHNS, CDR2 SASEGT. The CDR3 region is CASTSGDLNEKLFF. As DNA, the CDR3 is TGTGCCAGCACGTCTGGAGACCTTAATGAAAAACTGTTTTTT.

This clonotype was detected ten times or more. The rearrangement joins TRBV5-6 to TRBJ1-5; D is uncertain. Germline CDR1 SGHDT, CDR2 YYEEEE. V was clipped by 0 bases and J by 0 bases, with 7 bases between them. The CDR3 runs 15 residues. CDR3: CASSLDGVSNQPQHF. The CDR3 DNA reads as TGTGCCAGCAGCTTGGATGGGGTTAGCAATCAGCCCCAGCATTTT.

This clonotype occurred many times. The rearrangement joins TRBV5-1 to TRBJ2-4; TRBD2 matches at 13 bases. The CDR3 consists of 15 residues. J lost 3 bases, V lost 4 bases, and 1 base had no gene match. Germline V gene data show CDR1 as SGHRS and CDR2 as YFSETQ. The CDR3: CASSRTSGGKNIQYF. The CDR3 nucleotides are TGCGCCAGCAGCCGGACTAGCGGGGGCAAAAACATTCAGTACTTC.

The V call is TRBV11-2, the J call TRBJ1-2; D might be TRBD1 (6 bases). V lost 5 bases to trimming and J lost 7 bases, with 14 bases between them. The CDR3 has 13 amino acids. CDR1 SGHAT and CDR2 FQNNGV come from the germline V gene. CDR3 loop: CASSRDMRRGYTF. CDR3 DNA sequence: TGTGCCAGCAGCCGGGACATGCGACGTGGCTACACCTTC.

Details on this clonotype: At one end the junction does not follow the germline gene, possibly because of a read error. The chain couples TRBV5-1 to TRBJ1-2, with 9 bases matching TRBD1. In germline, CDR1 is SGHRS, CDR2 YFSETQ. This CDR3 has 15 amino acids. CDR3 bases: TGCGCCAGCAGCTGGGGACAGGGCTCGCTTTATGGGTACACCTTC. Residues: CASSWGQGSLYGYTF.

This clonotype has ten or more counts. The V call is TRBV25-1, the J call TRBJ1-2; 7 positions match TRBD1. This CDR3 contains 15 residues. Germline CDR1 MGHDK, CDR2 SYGVNS. The junction had 5 bases not matched to a gene; V was cut back by 0 bases and J by 4 bases. In nucleotides, the CDR3 is TGTGCCAGCAGTGAATATAAGGGGGCGGGCTATGGCTACACCTTC. Its translation is CASSEYKGAGYGYTF.

This clonotype was seen many times. V is TRBV7-8 and J is TRBJ2-3, with unresolved D. The ends were cut back, 1 base at V and 6 bases at J, with 11 bases in the middle. The CDR3 runs 14 residues. In germline, CDR1 is SGHVS, CDR2 FQNEAQ. Here the CDR3 reads CASSLVARGDTQYF. The CDR3, as DNA: TGTGCCAGCAGCTTAGTGGCCCGTGGGGATACGCAGTATTTT.

This clonotype was counted at least ten times. V is TRBV29-1 and J is TRBJ1-1, with D uncertain. This CDR3 is 10 amino acids long. The germline V and J ends were trimmed by 5 bases and 7 bases, with 8 bases remaining between them. Per the germline V gene, CDR1 is SQVTM and CDR2 is ANQGSEA. The CDR3 loop reads CSVNPFEAFF. CDR3 coding DNA: TGCAGCGTTAACCCCTTTGAAGCTTTCTTT.

This clonotype was observed many times. V is TRBV24-1 and J is TRBJ2-5; TRBD1 is a possible D gene (6 bases). CDR3 size: 15 residues. With 7 bases removed from V and 2 bases from J, the gap between germline ends came to 16 bases. Germline CDR1 reads KGHDR; CDR2 reads SFDVKD. The CDR3 DNA reads TGTGCCACCAGCGGAACAGGGATTGGGCAAGAGACCCAGTACTTC. Amino acid sequence: CATSGTGIGQETQYF.

In its sample, this clonotype was seen many times. The rearrangement uses TRBV6-5 and TRBJ1-1; 9 bases are a match to TRBD1. The junction had 9 bases not matched to a gene; V was cut back by 2 bases and J by 2 bases. CDR1 is MNHEY and CDR2 is SVGAGI in the germline V gene. CDR3 length: 17 residues. The CDR3 sequence: CASSYRQTGGANTEAFF. DNA for the CDR3: TGTGCCAGCAGTTACAGACAGACAGGGGGGGCCAACACTGAAGCTTTCTTT.

This clonotype was counted ten times or more. V gene TRBV12-3 or TRBV12-4 combines with J gene TRBJ1-5, with 9 bases lining up with TRBD1. J gave up 0 bases and V 6 bases, and 3 bases lay outside the gene matches. The CDR3 is 15 amino acids. The CDR3 loop reads CASSWDRDSNQPQHF. CDR3 nucleotide sequence: TGTGCCAGCAGCTGGGACAGGGATAGCAATCAGCCCCAGCATTTT.